These T cell receptor beta chains were read from a single sample in a study of CD8 T cells in ankylosing spondylitis. In TCRdb, the 5' RACE reads were re-called with MiXCR into one record per CDR3 protein. The table includes under 450,000 distinct CDR3 sequences, 15% to 20% detected once. Sample: blood, either unsorted or a sorted T cell fraction (not recorded which). Receptor source: a male donor with ankylosing spondylitis. Both conserved end residues are part of each CDR3. The D gene is left open where the match is weak. Clone size is not always given. Where it is, it says once, few, many or a class for expanded clones.

>TRBD1|TRBV5-1|TRBJ1-4|many
TGCGCCAGCAGCCAAACAGGGGGGAATGAAAAACTGTTTTTT
CASSQTGGNEKLFF
>.|TRBV12-3/TRBV12-4|TRBJ1-1|few
TGTGCCAGCAGTTTTTCGGTTAGGGCGACCGAAGCTTTCTTT
CASSFSVRATEAFF
>.|TRBV20-1|TRBJ1-1|.
TGCAGTGCTAGAGATTGGTCAAGGGGCACTGAAGCTTTCTTT
CSARDWSRGTEAFF
>.|TRBV29-1|TRBJ2-1|many
TGCAGCGTTAGGACCACCAGAGGCGGGGCGGGCGGTGAGCAGTTCTTC
CSVRTTRGGAGGEQFF
>TRBD2|TRBV7-2|TRBJ2-7|.
TGTGCCAGCAGCTTAGGTCTTGCGGGAGTAGCTGCCGAGCAGTACTTC
CASSLGLAGVAAEQYF
>.|TRBV10-2|TRBJ2-7|few
TGCGCCAGCAGTGAATCTTGGGGCTACTACGAGCAGTACTTC
CASSESWGYYEQYF
>TRBD1|TRBV3-1|TRBJ2-7|many
TGTGCCAGCAGCTACAGGGGGCCCTACGAGCAGTACTTC
CASSYRGPYEQYF
>.|TRBV20-1|TRBJ2-1|.
TGCAGTGCGTCTCATAGTGCCCGATACAATGAGCAGTTCTTC
CSASHSARYNEQFF
>TRBD1|TRBV5-1|TRBJ1-1|.
TGCGCCAGCAGCCTTACAGGGGATGTACGGAACACTGAAGCTTTCTTT
CASSLTGDVRNTEAFF
>TRBD1|TRBV11-2|TRBJ2-3|.
TGTGCCAGCAGCTTATTACCCAACACAGGGGGACTTAGCACAGATACGCAGTATTTT
CASSLLPNTGGLSTDTQYF
>.|TRBV3-1|TRBJ1-5|.
TGTGCCAGCAGCCAAGATCGGGGGCAGCCCCAGCATTTT
CASSQDRGQPQHF
>.|TRBV29-1|TRBJ2-7|few
TGCAGCGTTCACGGCACGGGAGAGCAGTACTTC
CSVHGTGEQYF
>.|TRBV20-1|TRBJ1-4|.
TGCAGTGCTGGGACGACGAGAGGCAATTCGGGTGAAAAACTGTTTTTT
CSAGTTRGNSGEKLFF
>.|TRBV12-3/TRBV12-4|TRBJ1-1|.
TGTGCCTGCCAAGGGGGGTTAGGGCTCACTGAAGCTTTCTTT
CACQGGLGLTEAFF
>.|TRBV6-1|TRBJ1-3|.
TGTGCCAGCAGACCGGACAGTAGCTCTGGAAACACCATATATTTT
CASRPDSSSGNTIYF
>.|TRBV3-1|TRBJ1-3|.
TGTGCCAGCAGCCGTGGAACGAACTCTGGAAACACCATATATTTT
CASSRGTNSGNTIYF
>.|TRBV15|TRBJ1-1|few
TGTGCCACCAGCAGAGATCCCTACAGACAGAACACTGAAGCTTTCTTT
CATSRDPYRQNTEAFF
>TRBD1|TRBV20-1|TRBJ1-1|few
TGCAGTGCTAGGAGTTTGATTAACCCGGGACAGCGGATGAACACTGAAGCTTTCTTT
CSARSLINPGQRMNTEAFF
>.|TRBV4-3|TRBJ2-3|.
TGCGCCAGCAGCCAGCTATATGGCACAGATACGCAGTATTTT
CASSQLYGTDTQYF
>TRBD2|TRBV18|TRBJ2-1|.
TGTGCCAGCTCCCGCGGACTAGCGGGAGTGACCTACAATGAGCAGTTCTTC
CASSRGLAGVTYNEQFF
>.|TRBV6-2/TRBV6-3|TRBJ1-1|few
TGTGCCAGCAGTACCCTAGTCTCGGGTGAAGCTTTCTTT
CASSTLVSGEAFF
>TRBD1|TRBV5-1|TRBJ1-6|.
TGCGCCAGCAGCGCCACAGGGGCGCTAAATTCACCCCTCCACTTT
CASSATGALNSPLHF
>.|TRBV4-2|TRBJ2-3|.
TGTGCCAGCAGCACATCAGGGTCCCCCCGGGAACGTACGCAGTATTTT
CASSTSGSPRERTQYF
>.|TRBV2|TRBJ1-1|.
TGTGCCAGCAGTGAAAGGGCGGGACAAGGCAGCGCTGAAGCTTTCTTT
CASSERAGQGSAEAFF
>TRBD1|TRBV6-2/TRBV6-3|TRBJ2-3|many
TGTGCCAGCAGCCGCCCCGGACAGGGGAAGGCAGATACGCAGTATTTT
CASSRPGQGKADTQYF
>.|TRBV27|TRBJ1-6|.
TGTGCCAGCAGTTTACTCCCAGGAGGGGGCTCCTATAATTCACCCCTCCACTTT
CASSLLPGGGSYNSPLHF
>.|TRBV3-1|TRBJ1-2|few
TGTGCCAGCAGCCAAGAGCCTACCGCCTCCCATGGCTACACCTTC
CASSQEPTASHGYTF
>.|TRBV12-3/TRBV12-4|TRBJ2-7|.
TGTGCCAGCAGCCGGGCCACAGGGAGCTCCTACGAGCAGTACTTC
CASSRATGSSYEQYF
>.|TRBV2|TRBJ2-5|.
TGTGCCAGCAGGGCGGGATACCAAGAGACCCAGTACTTC
CASRAGYQETQYF
>.|TRBV20-1|TRBJ1-6|.
TGCAGTGCGCCAGGGAGCTCCTATAATTCACCCCTCCACTTT
CSAPGSSYNSPLHF
>.|TRBV10-3|TRBJ1-1|many
TGTGCCATCAGTACCCAGAACACTGAAGCTTTCTTT
CAISTQNTEAFF
>TRBD1|TRBV10-3|TRBJ2-5|many
TGTGCCATCAGCGGGACAGCTAGCCAAGAGACCCAGTACTTC
CAISGTASQETQYF